Described below is a single T cell receptor beta chain sequence and its context. This CDR3 has 16 amino acids. CDR1 is MNHEY, CDR2 SMNVEV, per germline (reference sequence). The junction had 10 bases not matched to a gene; V was cut back by 3 bases and J by 7 bases. This record comes from a study of blood T cell repertoires in COVID-19. Using immunoSEQ multiplex PCR, the repertoire was profiled, and TCRdb retains in-frame clones only, with some absent. Seen here are approximately 140,000 clones, roughly nine tenths observed once, and the top ten hold 13%. The sequencing sample was made of peripheral blood. The V gene is TRBV27, the J gene TRBJ2-7; 12 nucleotides align to TRBD2. The clonotype was recovered from a man aged 18 to 29 with COVID-19, enrolled during active disease. CDR3 sequence (DNA): TGTGCCAGCAGTTTTCTACCTAGCGGGAGGGGGGAAGAGCAGTACTTC. It is translated as CASSFLPSGRGEEQYF.